Shown below are 11 T cell receptor beta chains from a single sample sequenced in a study of metastatic and nonmetastatic thyroid tumors. Not a single patient had been given any form of treatment at any point before undergoing thyroid surgery. With MiXCR, TCRdb reprocessed the PCR reads. Of under 35,000 clones listed, around 25% are singletons. Sequencing was performed on blood. The receptors stem from a female donor with papillary thyroid cancer or a benign thyroid nodule (not recorded which). Some clones in this sample may be carry-over from other donors' samples.

V is TRBV5-1 and J is TRBJ2-3; 9 bases are a match to TRBD2. The CDR3 runs 13 residues. The germline CDR1 and CDR2 sequences are SGHRS and YFSETQ. V lost 5 bases and J lost 4; bases outside the gene matches: 2. The CDR3 nucleotides read TGCGCCAGCAGTAAGCGGGAGGCAGATACGCAGTATTTT. Residues: CASSKREADTQYF.

This clone occurred many times. This chain connects TRBV3-1 to TRBJ1-2; possible D gene TRBD1, 6 bases. The germline CDR1 and CDR2 sequences are LGHDT and YNNKEL (reference sequence). Trimming pared 7 bases from V and 0 bases from J, leaving 15 bases between. This CDR3 has 15 amino acids. This CDR3 reads CASTFRDITNYGYTF. DNA of the CDR3: TGTGCCAGCACCTTTCGGGACATAACTAACTATGGCTACACCTTC.

This clone rates as medium-sized. This chain joins TRBV28 and TRBJ2-7; D not resolved. Germline CDR1 reads MDHEN; CDR2 reads SYDVKM. The CDR3 has 14 residues. Trimming cost V 6 bases and J 3 bases, with 15 bases left between them. The CDR3 reads CASRSRGPDYEQYF. The CDR3 DNA follows: TGTGCCAGCAGGAGCCGAGGCCCTGACTACGAGCAGTACTTC.

The chain has TRBV6-1 and TRBJ2-7; D uncertain. CDR3 length: 12 residues. Trimming took off 5 bases at V and 3 bases at J, with 8 bases between the two ends. In germline, CDR1 is MNHNS, CDR2 SASEGT. In DNA, the CDR3 is TGTGCCAGCAGTCCAACCTTCTACGAGCAGTACTTC. Amino acids: CASSPTFYEQYF.

This clone was counted many times. J is TRBJ1-6 and V is TRBV30, with a possible D match to TRBD1 (6 bases). CDR1 and CDR2 (germline): GTSNPN, SVGIG (reference sequence). CDR3 length: 17 residues. The V end lost 0 bases, the J end lost 7 bases, and 19 bases lay between the germline ends. CDR3 in DNA: TGTGCCTGGAGTGTAATACCCCCAGGGGTAATAAATTCACCCCTCCACTTT. Protein: CAWSVIPPGVINSPLHF. The whole variable domain, filled in from reference TRBV30 and TRBJ1-6, reads SQTIHQWPATLVQPVGSPLSLECTVEGTSNPNLYWYRQAAGRGLQLLFYSVGIGQISSEVPQNLSASRPQDRQFILSSKKLLLSDSGFYLCAWSVIPPGVINSPLHFGNGTRLTVT.

This sequence joins TRBV20-1 and TRBJ2-1; 8 bases map to TRBD2. CDR3 length equals 16 residues. V lost 8 bases to trimming and J lost 7 bases; unmatched junction nucleotides: 19. Germline V gene data show CDR1 as DFQATT and CDR2 as SNEGSKA (reference sequence). The CDR3 DNA reads TGCAGTCTCGGGGGGTCTAGCGGGTATCCCCGAAATGAGCAGTTCTTC. As protein: CSLGGSSGYPRNEQFF.

This clone was detected many times. The CDR3 reads CASSPPTVGSRTIYNEQFF. The DNA of the CDR3 is TGTGCCAGCTCACCTCCAACCGTTGGGAGTCGGACTATCTACAATGAGCAGTTCTTC. The chain combines TRBV18 with TRBJ2-1, with D possibly TRBD2 on 6 matching bases. Germline-derived CDR1 and CDR2 are KGHSH and LQKENI. Trimming pared 3 bases from V and 3 bases from J, leaving 24 bases between. The CDR3 consists of 19 residues.

This clone appeared many times. This chain links TRBV12-3 or TRBV12-4 with TRBJ2-2; possibly TRBD2 for D (5 bases). This CDR3 has 14 amino acids. Trimming took off 0 bases at V and 6 bases at J, with 8 bases between the two ends. CDR3 region: CASSLALGAGELFF. The CDR3 bases are TGTGCCAGCAGTTTAGCGTTGGGAGCCGGGGAGCTGTTTTTT.

This clone was observed at least ten times. The CDR3 sequence is CASSYSTGMSGANVLTF. CDR3 bases: TGTGCCAGCAGTTACTCAACAGGAATGAGCGGGGCCAACGTCCTGACTTTC. The chain has TRBV6-2 or TRBV6-3 and TRBJ2-6; perhaps TRBD1 as D (5 bases). The V end was cut by 0 bases, the J end by 4 bases, with 13 bases between. The CDR3 runs 17 residues. Germline values: CDR1 MNHEY, CDR2 SVGEGT.

This chain uses TRBV6-1 with TRBJ2-7; D is uncertain. Trimming took 6 bases from V and 3 from J, leaving 12 bases between them. Germline V gives CDR1 MNHNS, CDR2 SASEGT. The length of the CDR3 is 13 residues. CDR3 coding DNA: TGTGCCAGCAGCCCCCGTCCGGGCTACGAGCAGTACTTC. Amino acid sequence: CASSPRPGYEQYF.

Points on this clone: This could be a read error, since a much larger clone is one nucleotide away. The chain recombines TRBV3-1 with TRBJ2-7, with 9 bases that match TRBD2. The CDR3 runs to 16 residues. Germline V gene lookup returns CDR1 LGHDT and CDR2 YNNKEL (reference sequence). In DNA form, the CDR3 reads TGTGCCAACAGCCCCTCGATAGGGACTAGCAGCCGGGAGCAGTACTTC. Protein sequence: CANSPSIGTSSREQYF.